These 26 T cell receptor beta chains were all obtained from the same sample, sequenced in a study of CD8 T cells in ankylosing spondylitis. Each CDR3 protein is one row after TCRdb ran MiXCR on the 5' RACE reads. The sample records about 280,000 distinct CDR3 sequences, roughly 20% being singletons. Sequenced material: blood, either unsorted or a sorted T cell fraction (not recorded which). Receptors were obtained from a male donor with ankylosing spondylitis or in good health (not recorded which).

This clonotype was seen a handful of times. The rearrangement joins TRBV12-3 or TRBV12-4 to TRBJ2-2, with 7 bases lining up with TRBD1. CDR3 length equals 13 residues. V shed 1 base and J 7 bases; nucleotides not matched to a gene: 0. The CDR3 region has the DNA TGTGCCAGCAGTTTAGACAGGGGCGGGGAGCTGTTTTTT. It is translated as CASSLDRGGELFF.

There are a few counts of this clonotype. The rearrangement links TRBV29-1 to TRBJ2-1; D not resolved. With 2 bases removed from V and 8 bases from J, the gap between germline ends came to 7 bases. Per the germline V gene, CDR1 is SQVTM and CDR2 is ANQGSEA. The CDR3 sequence is 11 residues long. The CDR3 nucleotides read TGCAGCGTTGAACAGGTCTATGAGCAGTTCTTC. Its translation: CSVEQVYEQFF.

This clonotype came up many times. The chain joins TRBV5-1 to TRBJ2-2; D perhaps matches TRBD1 (6 bases). Germline CDR1 reads SGHRS; CDR2 reads YFSETQ. The CDR3 has 15 residues. Trimming cost V 5 bases and J 0 bases, with 11 bases left between them. The CDR3 sequence is CASRPGTSNTGELFF. The CDR3 DNA sequence: TGCGCCAGCAGACCCGGGACATCGAACACCGGGGAGCTGTTTTTT.

This clonotype was seen just once. The chain recombines TRBV11-2 with TRBJ2-2; perhaps TRBD2 as D (5 bases). Germline V gives CDR1 SGHAT, CDR2 FQNNGV. The V and J ends lost 5 bases and 4 bases respectively, with 11 bases between them. The CDR3 spans 14 residues. CDR3 loop: CASSPLRGTGELFF. CDR3 nucleotide sequence: TGTGCCAGCAGCCCGCTCCGGGGCACCGGGGAGCTGTTTTTT.

The table lists this clonotype with a few counts. The V and J genes are TRBV12-3 or TRBV12-4 and TRBJ2-5; possible D gene TRBD2, 6 bases. The CDR3 sequence is 14 residues long. The V end was cut by 2 bases, the J end by 5 bases, with 12 bases between. CDR3 loop: CASSLSAEGETQYF. The CDR3 DNA is TGTGCCAGCAGTTTAAGCGCGGAGGGGGAGACCCAGTACTTC.

V and J are TRBV28 and TRBJ1-1; D gene unclear. With 6 bases removed from V and 5 bases from J, the gap between germline ends came to 16 bases. Germline CDR1 and CDR2: MDHEN and SYDVKM. The CDR3 loop spans 14 amino acids. For the CDR3, the DNA is TGTGCCAGCAGCCCCAGATCGGGGAGGACTGAAGCTTTCTTT. It specifies CASSPRSGRTEAFF.

V and J are TRBV15 and TRBJ2-6; a weak D match, TRBD2 (6 bases). V shed 1 base and J shed 0 bases, with 7 bases lying between them. This CDR3 is built from 16 residues. Germline CDR1 is LNHNV and CDR2 is YYDKDF (reference sequence). CDR3 in DNA: TGTGCCACCAGCAGAGCGCGGGGCTCTGGGGCCAACGTCCTGACTTTC. Its translation: CATSRARGSGANVLTF.

This clonotype was counted many times. The genes are TRBV20-1 and TRBJ2-1, with D uncertain. The CDR3 sequence is 12 residues long. V lost 0 bases and J 9 bases, leaving 9 bases between the germline ends. CDR1 is DFQATT and CDR2 is SNEGSKA in the germline V gene (reference sequence). DNA of the CDR3: TGCAGTGCTAGAGATAGACCGCTTGAGCAGTTCTTC. Translation: CSARDRPLEQFF.

The chain couples TRBV6-1 to TRBJ2-3; 7 nucleotides line up with TRBD2. The length of the CDR3 is 16 residues. V lost 2 bases and J lost 2; bases outside the gene matches: 7. Looked up from germline, CDR1 is MNHNS and CDR2 is SASEGT. The CDR3 sequence is CASSELGGLFTDTQYF. The CDR3 DNA reads as TGTGCCAGCAGTGAACTCGGGGGACTATTCACAGATACGCAGTATTTT.

The chain combines TRBV7-2 with TRBJ2-1; 9 bases are a match to TRBD2. Germline CDR1 SGHTA, CDR2 FQGNSA. CDR3 length: 15 residues. Unmatched junction bases numbered 3, after V lost 3 bases and J lost 3 bases. CDR3 coding DNA: TGTGCCAGCAGCTTGAATAGCGGGGGCTACAATGAGCAGTTCTTC. Protein sequence: CASSLNSGGYNEQFF.

This clonotype has only a few counts. The V call is TRBV5-1, the J call TRBJ2-1; no reliable D call. Looked up from germline, CDR1 is SGHRS and CDR2 is YFSETQ. This CDR3 is built from 16 residues. V was pared by 0 bases and J by 0 bases, with 10 bases between. This CDR3 reads CASSLEGRSSYNEQFF. CDR3 nucleotide sequence: TGCGCCAGCAGCTTGGAGGGCAGAAGCTCCTACAATGAGCAGTTCTTC.

This clonotype was observed a few times. This chain connects TRBV6-6 to TRBJ2-1; D is uncertain. V was clipped by 1 base and J by 0 bases, with 1 base between them. The germline V gene has CDR1 MNHNY and CDR2 SVGAGI (reference sequence). This CDR3 is 13 amino acids long. This CDR3 is CASSYYSYNEQFF. The CDR3 bases are TGTGCCAGCAGTTACTACTCCTACAATGAGCAGTTCTTC.

Only a few counts were recorded for this clonotype. V and J are TRBV6-1 and TRBJ1-1; D call uncertain. Germline CDR1 is MNHNS and CDR2 is SASEGT. The CDR3 totals 13 residues. Trimming pared 6 bases from V and 11 bases from J, leaving 19 bases between. The CDR3 nucleotides read TGTGCCAGCAGCGACCTGTGGCAGAGAGGGGCTTTCTTT. The encoded protein is CASSDLWQRGAFF.

V gene TRBV20-1 combines with J gene TRBJ1-2, with no clear D. Trimming stripped 3 bases from V and 7 bases from J, with 15 bases between. The CDR3 extends over 13 amino acids. Germline-derived CDR1 and CDR2 are DFQATT and SNEGSKA (reference sequence). This chain's CDR3 is CSARPPPRSGYTF. The CDR3 nucleotides are TGCAGTGCTAGGCCCCCCCCGAGGAGTGGCTACACCTTC.

The genes are TRBV24-1 and TRBJ2-2; 7 nucleotides align to TRBD1. The CDR3 is 16 amino acids. Trimming at V came to 3 bases and at J to 5 bases, leaving 8 bases not matched to a gene. CDR1 and CDR2 (germline): KGHDR, SFDVKD. The DNA for the CDR3 is TGTGCCACCAGTGATCAATACAGGGGAAGAACCGGGGAGCTGTTTTTT. This sequence encodes CATSDQYRGRTGELFF.

This rearrangement joins TRBV11-2 to TRBJ2-5; no reliable D call. CDR1 is SGHAT, CDR2 FQNNGV, per germline. The V end was cut by 4 bases, the J end by 3 bases, with 18 bases between. This CDR3 is built from 16 residues. CDR3 sequence reads: CASSSLGSQKKETQYF. Written as DNA, the CDR3 is TGTGCCAGCAGCTCCTTGGGGTCCCAAAAAAAAGAGACCCAGTACTTC.

At least ten counts were recorded for this clonotype. The chain carries TRBV20-1 and TRBJ2-1; D might be TRBD1 or TRBD2, each matching 6 bases. Germline CDR1 is DFQATT and CDR2 is SNEGSKA (reference sequence). The V end lost 4 bases, the J end lost 9 bases, and 22 bases lay between the germline ends. This CDR3 contains 15 residues. In DNA form, the CDR3 reads TGCAGTGCTATACGTCGGGGGCTAGATAGGGCTGAGCAGTTCTTC. This gives the protein CSAIRRGLDRAEQFF.

This clonotype has just a few counts. The chain combines TRBV20-1 with TRBJ2-1; 10 nucleotides line up with TRBD2. This CDR3 comprises 16 residues. Germline V lookup: CDR1 DFQATT, CDR2 SNEGSKA (reference sequence). J gave up 5 bases and V 8 bases, and 15 bases lay outside the gene matches. The CDR3 DNA reads as TGCAGTACGAAAATATGGGTAGCGGGAGGAAACAATGAGCAGTTCTTC. Protein: CSTKIWVAGGNNEQFF.

This clonotype was observed many times. The chain is built from TRBV15 and TRBJ1-1; the D gene is possibly TRBD1 (5 bases). The CDR3 length is 13 residues. The V gene's germline CDR1 is LNHNV and CDR2 YYDKDF (reference sequence). The V end was cut by 9 bases, the J end by 3 bases, with 14 bases between. CDR3 in amino acids: CATTAGWDTEAFF. Written as DNA, the CDR3 is TGTGCCACTACGGCAGGGTGGGACACTGAAGCTTTCTTT. The complete variable domain, with remaining parts taken from reference TRBV15 and TRBJ1-1, reads DAMVIQNPRYQVTQFGKPVTLSCSQTLNHNVMYWYQQKSSQAPKLLFHYYDKDFNNEADTPDNFQSRRPNTSFCFLDIRSPGLGDTAMYLCATTAGWDTEAFFGQGTRLTVV.

This clonotype was seen a handful of times. V is TRBV4-2 and J is TRBJ2-2; D remains unclear. With 1 base removed from V and 6 bases from J, the gap between germline ends came to 9 bases. CDR3 length: 14 residues. The germline gives CDR1 LGHNA, CDR2 YNFKEQ. CDR3 residues: CASSQVSLAGELFF. As DNA, the CDR3 is TGTGCCAGCAGCCAAGTTAGCTTAGCCGGGGAGCTGTTTTTT.

This chain joins TRBV28 and TRBJ2-7, with D uncertain. Per the germline V gene, CDR1 is MDHEN and CDR2 is SYDVKM. CDR3 length equals 12 residues. Trimming stripped 2 bases from V and 5 bases from J, with 7 bases between. The DNA of the CDR3 is TGTGCCAGCAGTTTAAGGGCAAACGAGCAGTACGTC. Residues: CASSLRANEQYV.

The chain recombines TRBV28 with TRBJ1-2; 9 positions match TRBD1. The CDR3 totals 18 residues. Germline CDR1 and CDR2: MDHEN and SYDVKM. Unmatched junction bases numbered 16, after V lost 6 bases and J lost 2 bases. The CDR3 coding sequence is TGTGCCAGCAGGGTCCTTACCGGAGGACAGGGGATGAACTATGGCTACACCTTC. It translates to CASRVLTGGQGMNYGYTF.

The V and J genes are TRBV2 and TRBJ2-7; 8 nucleotides line up with TRBD2. V shed 7 bases, J shed 6 bases, and the junction held 14 bases outside the gene matches. Per the germline V gene, CDR1 is SNHLY and CDR2 is FYNNEI. The CDR3 loop spans 15 amino acids. This chain's CDR3 is CASKVDSGIVREQYV. The CDR3 nucleotides read TGTGCCAGCAAAGTGGATAGCGGGATTGTCCGCGAGCAGTACGTC.

The chain has TRBV5-4 and TRBJ2-1; 12 bases are a match to TRBD2. V lost 0 bases, J lost 8 bases, and 3 bases stayed unmatched. The germline V gene encodes CDR1 SGHNT and CDR2 YYREEE (reference sequence). The CDR3 spans 15 residues. CDR3 sequence (DNA): TGTGCCAGCAGCTTGGCTAGCGGGGGGGCACATGAGCAGTTCTTC. It specifies CASSLASGGAHEQFF. Full variable domain (missing parts from reference TRBV5-4 and TRBJ2-1): ETGVTQSPTHLIKTRGQQVTLRCSSQSGHNTVSWYQQALGQGPQFIFQYYREEENGRGNFPPRFSGLQFPNYSSELNVNALELDDSALYLCASSLASGGAHEQFFGPGTRLTVL.

V and J are TRBV9 and TRBJ2-1; 15 bases line up with TRBD2. V lost 4 bases to trimming and J lost 5 bases; unmatched junction nucleotides: 7. The CDR3 extends over 17 amino acids. Germline V lookup: CDR1 SGDLS, CDR2 YYNGEE. DNA of the CDR3: TGTGCCAGCAGCCCCGGGACTAGCGGGAGGTCGAACAATGAGCAGTTCTTC. It is translated as CASSPGTSGRSNNEQFF.

The gene calls are TRBV10-3 and TRBJ2-5; 10 bases match TRBD2. The CDR3 sequence is 14 residues long. Trimming cost V 4 bases and J 5 bases; bases outside gene matches: 4. In germline, CDR1 is ENHRY, CDR2 SYGVKD. CDR3 coding DNA: TGTGCCATCAGTGCGACTAGCGGGTCCGAGACCCAGTACTTC. Amino acids: CAISATSGSETQYF.